Each of the 16 T cell receptor beta chains below was sequenced from the same sample in a study of identical twins. TCRdb itself ran the 5' RACE reads through MiXCR, one entry per CDR3 protein. Of about 200,000 distinct CDR3 sequences detected, less than 9.5% appear once; the ten largest clones hold 5.1%. The sequencing sample was made of memory (CD45RO+) T cells sorted from blood. These receptors were collected from a woman aged 18-30 years in good health.

The chain carries TRBV29-1 and TRBJ2-5; possible D gene TRBD2, 6 bases. This CDR3 has 10 residues. The germline V and J ends were trimmed by 7 bases and 4 bases, with 7 bases remaining between them. Germline V gene data show CDR1 as SQVTM and CDR2 as ANQGSEA. The CDR3 loop reads CSALAETQYF. In nucleotides, the CDR3 is TGCAGCGCACTAGCAGAGACCCAGTACTTC.

This clonotype was counted ten times or more. The chain is built from TRBV29-1 and TRBJ2-1; 7 bases map to TRBD1. The germline V gene encodes CDR1 SQVTM and CDR2 ANQGSEA. The length of the CDR3 is 13 residues. With V trimmed by 4 bases and J by 8 bases, 8 bases remained unmatched. Here the CDR3 DNA reads TGCAGCGTTGGGAGGACAGGTAGCGATGAGCAGTTCTTC. It codes for CSVGRTGSDEQFF.

The V and J genes are TRBV2 and TRBJ2-7; no clear D. With 6 bases removed from V and 3 bases from J, the gap between germline ends came to 12 bases. CDR1 is SNHLY and CDR2 is FYNNEI in the germline V gene. The CDR3 length is 13 residues. This CDR3 reads CASSRIVGYEQYF. In DNA form, the CDR3 reads TGTGCCAGCAGCCGGATTGTCGGCTACGAGCAGTACTTC.

The genes are TRBV27 and TRBJ2-7; D ambiguous. V was pared by 1 base and J by 0 bases, with 10 bases between. In germline, CDR1 is MNHEY, CDR2 SMNVEV (reference sequence). This CDR3 has 15 residues. CDR3 sequence: CASSLFGIRSYEQYF. The CDR3 region has the DNA TGTGCCAGCAGTTTATTCGGCATCCGCTCCTACGAGCAGTACTTC.

In its sample, this clonotype was seen many times. V and J are TRBV6-2 or TRBV6-3 and TRBJ2-1; possible D gene TRBD2, 5 bases. This CDR3 comprises 14 residues. The V gene's germline CDR1 is MNHEY and CDR2 SVGEGT. V lost 4 bases and J lost 5, with 12 bases in between. CDR3 nucleotides: TGTGCCAGCAGTTGGGCGGGCCTCAACAATGAGCAGTTCTTC. Translating it yields CASSWAGLNNEQFF.

In its sample, this clonotype was seen many times. V usage is TRBV5-4 and J usage is TRBJ2-2; weak D call: TRBD1 (6 bases). This CDR3 is built from 15 residues. The germline V gene has CDR1 SGHNT and CDR2 YYREEE (reference sequence). Trimming took off 3 bases at V and 4 bases at J, with 13 bases between the two ends. CDR3 sequence: CASSSYRDSTGELFF. The DNA for the CDR3 is TGTGCCAGCAGCTCCTACAGGGATTCCACCGGGGAGCTGTTTTTT.

This clonotype was seen a handful of times. The chain joins TRBV15 to TRBJ2-3; 10 bases are a match to TRBD1. CDR1 is LNHNV and CDR2 is YYDKDF in the germline V gene (reference sequence). V shed 5 bases, J shed 2 bases, and the junction held 10 bases outside the gene matches. This CDR3 contains 17 residues. This CDR3 reads CATSPERGTGVTDTQYF. The CDR3 DNA follows: TGTGCCACCAGCCCAGAACGGGGGACAGGGGTCACAGATACGCAGTATTTT.

This clonotype appeared a few times. The V call is TRBV14, the J call TRBJ2-1; the D is unclear. Germline V gene sequence: CDR1 SGHDN, CDR2 FVKESK. The CDR3 length is 16 residues. Trimming removed 0 bases from V and 0 bases from J, with 9 bases in between. The CDR3: CASSQEPVSSYNEQFF. CDR3 nucleotides: TGTGCCAGCAGCCAAGAACCTGTTAGCTCCTACAATGAGCAGTTCTTC. Full variable domain (outside the CDR3, taken from reference TRBV14 and TRBJ2-1): EAGVTQFPSHSVIEKGQTVTLRCDPISGHDNLYWYRRVMGKEIKFLLHFVKESKQDESGMPNNRFLAERTGGTYSTLKVQPAELEDSGVYFCASSQEPVSSYNEQFFGPGTRLTVL.

This clonotype was picked up many times. One junction end disagrees with the germline gene, perhaps due to a read error. The chain has TRBV5-1 and TRBJ2-4; the match to TRBD1 covers 9 bases. The CDR3 runs 15 residues. CDR1 and CDR2 (germline): SGHRS, YFSETQ. CDR3 in amino acids: CASSLSATGGESSVF. The CDR3 coding sequence is TGCGCCAGCAGCTTGTCAGCTACAGGGGGCGAGAGTTCGGTGTTC. The full variable domain, its missing parts supplied by reference TRBV5-1 and TRBJ2-4, is KAGVTQTPRYLIKTRGQQVTLSCSPISGHRSVSWYQQTPGQGLQFLFEYFSETQRNKGNFPGRFSGRQFSNSRSEMNVSTLELGDSALYLCASSLSATGGESSVFGAGTRLSVL.

This clonotype has a handful of counts. The chain is built from TRBV7-2 and TRBJ2-3; D is uncertain. The V end was cut by 2 bases, the J end by 6 bases, with 9 bases between. This CDR3 has 13 amino acids. Germline V CDR1 and CDR2: SGHTA, FQGNSA. CDR3 loop: CASSLTNVDTQYF. In DNA, the CDR3 is TGTGCCAGCAGCTTAACTAATGTCGATACGCAGTATTTT.

CDR3 bases: TGCAGTGCTAGCGGGGTGACCAGGGATACGCAGTATTTT. This translates into CSASGVTRDTQYF. V usage is TRBV20-1 and J usage is TRBJ2-3; tentative D call: TRBD2 (5 bases). Germline values: CDR1 DFQATT, CDR2 SNEGSKA (reference sequence). The V gene lost 3 bases and the J gene lost 6 bases, with 13 bases spanning the gap. CDR3 length equals 13 residues.

In the case of this clonotype: The junction departs from the called germline gene at one end, perhaps through a read error. The chain uses TRBV7-9 and TRBJ2-7; the D gene is possibly TRBD1 (6 bases). In germline, CDR1 is SEHNR, CDR2 FQNEAQ (reference sequence). The CDR3 is 17 amino acids. The CDR3 DNA reads TGTGCCAGCAGCTTTCGAGGGGGAGCGTCCAGGTCCTCCGAGCAGTACTTC. Its protein is CASSFRGGASRSSEQYF.

CDR3 bases: TGCGCCAGCAGTGACGGACAGGGGAACTACGAGCAGTACTTC. This codes for CASSDGQGNYEQYF. The rearrangement uses TRBV10-1 and TRBJ2-7; 9 bases are a match to TRBD1. CDR3 size: 14 residues. V shed 3 bases and J 3 bases; nucleotides not matched to a gene: 3. Germline CDR1 is WNHNN and CDR2 is SYGVQD (reference sequence).

This clonotype was counted only a few times. The rearrangement links TRBV7-2 to TRBJ1-1; D perhaps matches TRBD1 (6 bases). The CDR3 runs to 13 residues. Trimming shortened V by 7 bases and J by 5 bases, and 14 bases separated the two germline ends. Germline loops: CDR1 SGHTA, CDR2 FQGNSA. Here the CDR3 reads CASKPGGATEAFF. The CDR3 DNA sequence: TGTGCCAGCAAACCCGGGGGGGCAACTGAAGCTTTCTTT. Combining the CDR3 with reference TRBV7-2 and TRBJ1-1 gives the whole variable domain GAGVSQSPSNKVTEKGKDVELRCDPISGHTALYWYRQSLGQGLEFLIYFQGNSAPDKSGLPSDRFSAERTGGSVSTLTIQRTQQEDSAVYLCASKPGGATEAFFGQGTRLTVV.

The chain combines TRBV9 with TRBJ2-1; TRBD1 is a possible D gene (5 bases). The CDR3 contains 15 residues. Germline CDR1 SGDLS, CDR2 YYNGEE. V was shortened by 2 bases and J by 8 bases, with 17 bases between the two germline ends. The CDR3 here is CASSVSPQGVDEQFF. DNA of the CDR3: TGTGCCAGCAGCGTTTCGCCTCAAGGGGTCGATGAGCAGTTCTTC.

This clonotype was seen a handful of times. The genes are TRBV3-1 and TRBJ2-1; 9 nucleotides line up with TRBD2. CDR1 and CDR2 from the germline V gene are LGHDT and YNNKEL (reference sequence). Germline trimming cut 4 bases from V and 7 bases from J; bases unmatched to any gene: 5. The CDR3 extends over 14 amino acids. CDR3 protein: CASSLSGSGNEQFF. The CDR3 region has the DNA TGTGCCAGCAGCCTTAGCGGGAGTGGAAATGAGCAGTTCTTC.